The next 30 T cell receptor beta chains were all read from a single sample in a study of CD8+ T cells in alopecia areata. As for treatment: oral pan-JAK inhibitor, 5-10 mg twice daily. RNA was isolated and reverse transcribed to cDNA, the sequencing template. Clones were sequenced by immunoSEQ multiplex PCR, and TCRdb holds only the in-frame ones, with some missing. The data hold 150,000 to 200,000 clones, with 60% observed a single time. The sequences come from CD4+ T cells sorted from blood, collected at week 24, from a patient treated with tofacitinib. The receptors come from a human donor with alopecia areata.

This clone was found a few times. The gene calls are TRBV4-3 and TRBJ1-1; no clear D. The CDR3 totals 13 residues. CDR1 and CDR2 (germline): LGHNA, YSLEER. The germline V and J ends were trimmed by 2 bases and 0 bases, with 4 bases remaining between them. The CDR3 sequence is CASSQKLNTEAFF. CDR3 nucleotides: TGCGCCAGCAGCCAAAAATTGAACACTGAAGCTTTCTTT.

The rearrangement uses TRBV25-1 and TRBJ2-2; 8 positions agree with TRBD1. The CDR3 spans 16 residues. From germline, CDR1 is MGHDK and CDR2 SYGVNS. V lost 1 base to trimming and J lost 2 bases; unmatched junction nucleotides: 3. Written as DNA, the CDR3 is TGTGCCAGCAGTGAATTCGGACAGGGCAACACCGGGGAGCTGTTTTTT. Translating gives CASSEFGQGNTGELFF.

The J gene is TRBJ1-2, the V gene TRBV30; D call uncertain. In germline, CDR1 is GTSNPN, CDR2 SVGIG (reference sequence). CDR3 size: 12 residues. V was clipped by 5 bases and J by 12 bases, with 19 bases between them. CDR3 coding DNA: TGTGCCTGGCAGGCGTCGTTTTTTAACCACACCTTC. Translated: CAWQASFFNHTF.

Here the CDR3 DNA reads TGCGCCAGCAGTGAGTTTCTACTACAGGGGGCAGGAAACATTCAGTACTTC. This encodes CASSEFLLQGAGNIQYF. The chain carries TRBV10-2 and TRBJ2-4; 9 bases are a match to TRBD1. The CDR3 is 17 amino acids. CDR1 is WSHSY, CDR2 SAAADI, per germline. Trimming at V came to 1 base and at J to 6 bases, leaving 10 bases not matched to a gene.

This chain uses TRBV7-6 with TRBJ2-5; D may match TRBD1 or TRBD2 (6 bases each). The germline gives CDR1 SGHVS, CDR2 FNYEAQ. V was trimmed by 4 bases and J by 1 base, leaving 19 bases between them. This CDR3 spans 17 amino acids. CDR3 residues: CASSYTPPGARQETQYF. In DNA form, the CDR3 reads TGTGCCAGCAGCTACACCCCACCGGGGGCCCGCCAAGAGACCCAGTACTTC.

V and J are TRBV25-1 and TRBJ2-1, with 9 positions matching TRBD1. The CDR3 consists of 13 residues. In germline, CDR1 is MGHDK, CDR2 SYGVNS. V lost 10 bases and J lost 8; bases outside the gene matches: 9. This CDR3 is CATTARQGDEQFF. As DNA, the CDR3 is TGTGCCACCACTGCGAGACAGGGGGATGAGCAGTTCTTC.

This chain uses TRBV9 with TRBJ1-1, with D possibly matching TRBD1 (6 bases). The V end lost 4 bases, the J end lost 4 bases, and 23 bases lay between the germline ends. Germline lookup yields CDR1 SGDLS and CDR2 YYNGEE. This CDR3 contains 17 residues. Here the CDR3 DNA reads TGTGCCAGCAGCTTATTGGTACAGGGACGGAAAGGCACTGAAGCTTTCTTT. Protein sequence: CASSLLVQGRKGTEAFF.

This clone occurred a few times. V is TRBV29-1 and J is TRBJ2-7, with D perhaps TRBD2 (5 bases). The germline gives CDR1 SQVTM, CDR2 ANQGSEA. V gave up 8 bases and J gave up 3 bases, with 26 bases separating them. The length of the CDR3 is 16 residues. The CDR3 here is CSQTPRCIIRDYEQYF. Written as DNA, the CDR3 is TGCAGCCAGACCCCACGATGTATTATACGGGACTACGAGCAGTACTTC.

V is TRBV4-3 and J is TRBJ2-6; the D gene is possibly TRBD1 (6 bases). The CDR3 consists of 17 residues. V was shortened by 0 bases and J by 1 base, with 10 bases between the two germline ends. The germline V gene encodes CDR1 LGHNA and CDR2 YSLEER. The CDR3 DNA is TGCGCCAGCAGCCAAGATCTAGGGGGTTCTGGGGCCAACGTCCTGACTTTC. It codes for CASSQDLGGSGANVLTF.

The V call is TRBV5-1, the J call TRBJ2-4; D might be TRBD2 (5 bases). The germline gives CDR1 SGHRS, CDR2 YFSETQ. The V end lost 0 bases, the J end lost 12 bases, and 19 bases lay between the germline ends. The CDR3 runs 15 residues. In nucleotides, the CDR3 is TGCGCCAGCAGCTTGGCATGGGAGACCCCACGGGGTCAGTACTTC. Its translation: CASSLAWETPRGQYF.

The gene calls are TRBV29-1 and TRBJ1-1; D unresolved. CDR1 and CDR2 from the germline V gene are SQVTM and ANQGSEA. The V gene lost 3 bases and the J gene lost 0 bases, with 8 bases spanning the gap. This CDR3 is built from 13 residues. This chain's CDR3 is CSVERAMNTEAFF. The CDR3 DNA is TGCAGCGTTGAGCGGGCGATGAACACTGAAGCTTTCTTT. The full variable domain, rest sourced from reference TRBV29-1 and TRBJ1-1, is SAVISQKPSRDICQRGTSLTIQCQVDSQVTMMFWYRQQPGQSLTLIATANQGSEATYESGFVIDKFPISRPNLTFSTLTVSNMSPEDSSIYLCSVERAMNTEAFFGQGTRLTVV.

The sample holds many counts of this clone. The CDR3: CASSLVPGNTGELFF. CDR3 nucleotides: TGCGCCAGCAGCTTGGTCCCGGGGAACACCGGGGAGCTGTTTTTT. The chain is built from TRBV5-1 and TRBJ2-2; D gene unclear. Looked up from germline, CDR1 is SGHRS and CDR2 is YFSETQ. V lost 0 bases, J lost 1 base, and 7 bases lay in between. This CDR3 has 15 residues.

Only a few counts were recorded for this clone. V and J are TRBV19 and TRBJ1-2; D is ambiguous. With 5 bases removed from V and 5 bases from J, the gap between germline ends came to 12 bases. Germline V gene sequence: CDR1 LNHDA, CDR2 SQIVND (reference sequence). The CDR3 is 13 residues long. In nucleotides, the CDR3 is TGTGCCAGTAGTCTCCTCGACTCGTATGGCTACACCTTC. Amino acids: CASSLLDSYGYTF.

The genes are TRBV5-1 and TRBJ1-4, with 7 nucleotides matching TRBD1. The CDR3 is 14 amino acids. V lost 4 bases to trimming and J lost 8 bases; unmatched junction nucleotides: 8. Germline V gene data show CDR1 as SGHRS and CDR2 as YFSETQ. The CDR3 region has the DNA TGCGCCAGCAGCATACAGGGGTATGGGGAAAAACTGTTTTTT. This sequence encodes CASSIQGYGEKLFF.

V usage is TRBV29-1 and J usage is TRBJ2-7; maybe TRBD1 (6 bases). The CDR3 totals 15 residues. Germline CDR1 reads SQVTM; CDR2 reads ANQGSEA. Between the trimmed V and J ends, which lost 5 bases and 2 bases, there was a span of 19 bases. Written as DNA, the CDR3 is TGCAGCGTTCAAGGGGGAGTCAGTCTAACCTACGAGCAGTACTTC. Translated: CSVQGGVSLTYEQYF.

This sequence joins TRBV5-1 and TRBJ2-2; D is possibly TRBD2 (5 bases). There are 15 residues in the CDR3. The ends were cut back, 2 bases at V and 3 bases at J, with 11 bases in the middle. CDR1 and CDR2 (germline): SGHRS, YFSETQ. The CDR3 coding sequence is TGCGCCAGCAGCTTCGCAGGAGCGGACACCGGGGAGCTGTTTTTT. Protein sequence: CASSFAGADTGELFF.

The rearrangement uses TRBV7-3 and TRBJ2-5; TRBD1 agrees at 8 bases. Germline CDR1 is SGHTA and CDR2 is FQGTGA. CDR3 length: 17 amino acids. V dropped 0 bases and J dropped 5; count of bases not matched to a gene: 11. CDR3 amino acids: CASSLTGRTGPRETQYF. The CDR3 DNA sequence: TGTGCCAGCAGCTTAACAGGGAGGACAGGGCCGAGGGAGACCCAGTACTTC.

The rearrangement links TRBV10-3 to TRBJ1-2, with TRBD1 identical over 7 bases. From germline, CDR1 is ENHRY and CDR2 SYGVKD. The J segment lost 6 bases and the V segment lost 6 bases, leaving 10 bases of the junction unmatched. CDR3 length: 14 residues. The CDR3 DNA reads TGTGCCATCAGGTCCGACAGGGAGTCGAATGGCTACACCTTC. It encodes CAIRSDRESNGYTF.

This clone was observed a few times. V usage is TRBV6-1 and J usage is TRBJ2-4; D perhaps matches TRBD1 (6 bases). Germline CDR1 is MNHNS and CDR2 is SASEGT. Deletions cut 8 bases from V and 13 bases from J, with 15 bases between. This CDR3 contains 11 residues. The CDR3 here is CASSTGSMQYF. The CDR3 bases are TGTGCCAGCTCAACAGGGAGCATGCAGTACTTC.

This clone is a singleton in its sample. V gene TRBV2 combines with J gene TRBJ2-7; a weak D match, TRBD2 (5 bases). V lost 4 bases, J lost 3 bases, and 7 bases lay in between. The CDR3 length is 12 residues. Germline V gene data show CDR1 as SNHLY and CDR2 as FYNNEI. CDR3 region: CASSGTSYEQYF. For the CDR3, the DNA is TGTGCCAGCAGTGGTACTAGCTACGAGCAGTACTTC.

The chain couples TRBV29-1 to TRBJ1-4; tentative D call: TRBD1 (5 bases). There are 12 residues in the CDR3. Germline lookup yields CDR1 SQVTM and CDR2 ANQGSEA. V was shortened by 7 bases and J by 7 bases, with 13 bases between the two germline ends. This CDR3 reads CSAQTGGEKLFF. CDR3 DNA sequence: TGCAGCGCCCAAACCGGGGGTGAAAAACTGTTTTTT.

The chain combines TRBV11-1 with TRBJ2-1; 9 positions match TRBD2. CDR1 and CDR2 from the germline V gene are SGHAT and FQDESV (reference sequence). This CDR3 has 15 amino acids. Trimming removed 6 bases from V and 7 bases from J; junction bases left unmatched: 10. The CDR3 sequence is CASRTGTSSRNEQFF. DNA of the CDR3: TGTGCCAGCAGAACCGGGACTAGCTCCCGTAATGAGCAGTTCTTC.

The CDR3 here is CASSTHTVAKNIQYF. For the CDR3, the DNA is TGTGCCAGCAGCACCCACACCGTAGCCAAAAACATTCAGTACTTC. This sequence joins TRBV7-2 and TRBJ2-4; D unclear. The CDR3 is 15 residues long. The V gene's germline CDR1 is SGHTA and CDR2 FQGNSA. Trimming pared 5 bases from V and 0 bases from J, leaving 11 bases between.

This chain links TRBV15 with TRBJ1-5, with 11 bases identical to TRBD1. The V gene's germline CDR1 is LNHNV and CDR2 YYDKDF (reference sequence). Trimming at V came to 2 bases and at J to 10 bases, leaving 7 bases not matched to a gene. There are 15 residues in the CDR3. The DNA for the CDR3 is TGTGCCACCAGCAGACAAGGGACAGGGGGTAACCCCCAGCATTTT. Protein product: CATSRQGTGGNPQHF.

This clone appeared a few times. This chain connects TRBV4-3 to TRBJ1-6; TRBD1 matches 7 bases. Germline CDR1 reads LGHNA; CDR2 reads YSLEER. V shed 0 bases, J shed 6 bases, and the junction held 5 bases outside the gene matches. The CDR3 has 16 amino acids. The CDR3 DNA reads as TGCGCCAGCAGCCAAGATCGGGGGACAGTTAATTCACCCCTCCACTTT. This translates into CASSQDRGTVNSPLHF.

This clone was seen at least ten times. The chain employs TRBV5-4 and TRBJ2-3; D ambiguous. Trimming pared 1 base from V and 4 bases from J, leaving 10 bases between. CDR3 size: 14 residues. In germline, CDR1 is SGHNT, CDR2 YYREEE (reference sequence). The CDR3 region is CASSLPKLSDTQYF. In DNA, the CDR3 is TGTGCCAGCAGCTTGCCGAAGTTATCAGATACGCAGTATTTT.

The CDR3 DNA is TGTGCCAGCAGCTCCGCCCTGACTAGATCCTACGAGCAGTACTTC. Its protein product is CASSSALTRSYEQYF. J is TRBJ2-7 and V is TRBV11-2; possible D gene TRBD2, 6 bases. CDR1 is SGHAT, CDR2 FQNNGV, per germline. CDR3 size: 15 residues. The ends were cut back, 4 bases at V and 1 base at J, with 14 bases in the middle.

The chain couples TRBV9 to TRBJ1-2; 7 nucleotides agree with TRBD1. After removal of 4 bases from V and 6 bases from J, the junction contained 6 bases not matched to a gene. CDR1 and CDR2 (germline): SGDLS, YYNGEE. The CDR3 contains 13 residues. The chain's CDR3 is CASSRQGLDGYTF. DNA for the CDR3: TGTGCCAGCAGCAGACAGGGCCTGGATGGCTACACCTTC.

The V gene is TRBV9, the J gene TRBJ1-1, with D hard to call. The CDR3 covers 12 residues. From germline, CDR1 is SGDLS and CDR2 YYNGEE. The V gene lost 3 bases and the J gene lost 11 bases, with 14 bases spanning the gap. The CDR3 DNA follows: TGTGCCAGCAGCGCCCTCCAGAGAAGGGCTTTCTTT. This codes for CASSALQRRAFF.

This clone occurred a few times. This rearrangement joins TRBV29-1 to TRBJ2-5; D is perhaps TRBD1 (5 bases). Germline V lookup: CDR1 SQVTM, CDR2 ANQGSEA. The ends were cut back, 2 bases at V and 5 bases at J, with 12 bases in the middle. CDR3 length: 13 residues. The CDR3 sequence is CSVERQGMETQYF. The CDR3 coding sequence is TGCAGCGTTGAAAGGCAGGGCATGGAGACCCAGTACTTC.